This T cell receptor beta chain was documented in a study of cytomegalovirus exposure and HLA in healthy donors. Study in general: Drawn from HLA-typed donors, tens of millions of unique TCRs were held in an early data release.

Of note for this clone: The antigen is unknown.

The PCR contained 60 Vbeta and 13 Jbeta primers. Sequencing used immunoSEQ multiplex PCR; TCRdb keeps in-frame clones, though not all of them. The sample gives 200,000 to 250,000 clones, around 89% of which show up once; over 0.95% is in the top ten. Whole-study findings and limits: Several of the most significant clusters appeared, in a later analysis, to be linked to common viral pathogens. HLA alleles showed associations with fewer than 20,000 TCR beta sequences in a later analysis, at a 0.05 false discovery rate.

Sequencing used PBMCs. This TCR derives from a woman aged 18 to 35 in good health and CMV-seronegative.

The CDR3 reads CASSQVEGSYNSPLHF. The CDR3 DNA follows: TGTGCCAGCAGCCAGGTTGAGGGTTCCTATAATTCACCCCTCCACTTT. The rearrangement uses TRBV14 and TRBJ1-6; D is undetermined. The CDR3 covers 16 residues. V dropped 3 bases and J dropped 1 base, with 10 bases sitting between them. In germline, CDR1 is SGHDN, CDR2 FVKESK.